These 28 T cell receptor beta chains share one sample of origin, sequenced in a study of cytomegalovirus exposure and HLA in healthy donors. Primers included in the PCR were 60 Vbeta and 13 Jbeta primers. Only in-frame clones appear in the TCRdb table, and some are missing; sequencing was by immunoSEQ multiplex PCR. The table lists more than 50,000 clones, approximately 70% of them singletons. The sample taken for sequencing was PBMCs. All receptors come from a woman in her 50s in good health and CMV-seropositive.

The chain carries TRBV18 and TRBJ1-1; perhaps TRBD1 as D (5 bases). Germline V gene data show CDR1 as KGHSH and CDR2 as LQKENI. V was trimmed by 3 bases and J by 7 bases, leaving 24 bases between them. The CDR3 covers 17 residues. CDR3 nucleotides: TGTGCCAGCTCACCGTGGGCGACAGAAGGAGTCCGCCTTGAAGCTTTCTTT. Translated, it gives CASSPWATEGVRLEAFF.

The J gene is TRBJ2-1, the V gene TRBV5-1; unclear D gene. The germline V and J ends were trimmed by 4 bases and 6 bases, with 14 bases remaining between them. Germline V CDR1 and CDR2: SGHRS, YFSETQ. The CDR3 consists of 14 residues. Here the CDR3 DNA reads TGCGCCAGCAGCCCCAGCGTGGGTGGCAATGAGCAGTTCTTC. Protein: CASSPSVGGNEQFF.

The V gene is TRBV7-9, the J gene TRBJ2-1; 15 bases are a match to TRBD2. This CDR3 has 16 residues. Trimming took 5 bases from V and 10 from J; bases not matched to a gene: 9. Germline V gene sequence: CDR1 SEHNR, CDR2 FQNEAQ (reference sequence). In DNA form, the CDR3 reads TGTGCCAGCAGCCCAAACTCGGGACTAGCGGGAGGCGAGCAGTTCTTC. Translating it yields CASSPNSGLAGGEQFF. Drawing the rest from reference TRBV7-9 and TRBJ2-1, the complete variable domain is DTGVSQNPRHKITKRGQNVTFRCDPISEHNRLYWYRQTLGQGPEFLTYFQNEAQLEKSRLLSDRFSAERPKGSFSTLEIQRTEQGDSAMYLCASSPNSGLAGGEQFFGPGTRLTVL.

The chain combines TRBV29-1 with TRBJ1-3, with TRBD1 as a possible D gene (5 bases). The germline V gene encodes CDR1 SQVTM and CDR2 ANQGSEA. Trimming pared 4 bases from V and 1 base from J, leaving 14 bases between. This CDR3 is built from 15 residues. The CDR3 sequence: CSVGGHSESGNTIYF. The CDR3 DNA is TGCAGCGTTGGGGGCCACAGTGAGTCTGGAAACACCATATATTTT. The whole variable domain, remainder taken from reference TRBV29-1 and TRBJ1-3, is SAVISQKPSRDICQRGTSLTIQCQVDSQVTMMFWYRQQPGQSLTLIATANQGSEATYESGFVIDKFPISRPNLTFSTLTVSNMSPEDSSIYLCSVGGHSESGNTIYFGEGSWLTVV.

This clone was found once. This chain joins TRBV6-4 and TRBJ2-3, with D tentatively TRBD2 (6 bases). Germline CDR1 MRHNA, CDR2 SNTAGT. V shed 8 bases and J shed 6 bases, with 9 bases lying between them. CDR3 length: 11 amino acids. CDR3 amino acids: CASAAGDTQYF. The CDR3 DNA reads as TGTGCCAGCGCCGCGGGGGATACGCAGTATTTT.

This chain links TRBV12-2 with TRBJ1-2. TRBV12-2 is given as a pseudogene. The CDR3 spans 16 residues. In nucleotides, the CDR3 is TGTGCAAGTCGCTTAACGGCGCGGGGCAGGGTTAATGGCTACACCTTC. Protein sequence: CASRLTARGRVNGYTF.

The rearrangement uses TRBV5-4 and TRBJ2-7; 7 bases line up with TRBD2. This CDR3 has 16 residues. With 0 bases clipped from V and 0 bases from J, the junction kept 6 bases outside the gene matches. Germline loops: CDR1 SGHNT, CDR2 YYREEE (reference sequence). DNA for the CDR3: TGTGCCAGCAGCTTGGGGGTAGCGGGTCCCTCCTACGAGCAGTACTTC. Encoded protein: CASSLGVAGPSYEQYF.

V and J are TRBV27 and TRBJ2-7; 10 bases align to TRBD1. In germline, CDR1 is MNHEY, CDR2 SMNVEV (reference sequence). V was pared by 2 bases and J by 1 base, with 11 bases of the junction left unmatched. CDR3 length: 18 amino acids. The DNA of the CDR3 is TGTGCCAGCAGTTTAGGGTTCCCCGGGACAGGGGTATCCTACGAGCAGTACTTC. It specifies CASSLGFPGTGVSYEQYF.

V usage is TRBV27 and J usage is TRBJ1-2; 10 bases align to TRBD1. The CDR3 extends over 15 amino acids. Trimming removed 3 bases from V and 8 bases from J; junction bases left unmatched: 9. Germline lookup yields CDR1 MNHEY and CDR2 SMNVEV (reference sequence). CDR3 nucleotides: TGTGCCAGCAGTTTCTCCGGGACAGGGGTGGACGGCTACACCTTC. Residues: CASSFSGTGVDGYTF.

The chain employs TRBV9 and TRBJ1-2, with D perhaps matching TRBD1 (5 bases). This CDR3 has 19 residues. V dropped 4 bases and J dropped 6 bases, with 31 bases sitting between them. Germline loops: CDR1 SGDLS, CDR2 YYNGEE. CDR3 in DNA: TGTGCCAGCAGCTCAACGGTAGGGGTTCGGGGGACGATCGGGAATGGCTACACCTTC. Protein product: CASSSTVGVRGTIGNGYTF. The variable domain in full, with the rest retrieved from reference TRBV9 and TRBJ1-2, is DSGVTQTPKHLITATGQRVTLRCSPRSGDLSVYWYQQSLDQGLQFLIQYYNGEERAKGNILERFSAQQFPDLHSELNLSSLELGDSALYFCASSSTVGVRGTIGNGYTFGSGTRLTVV.

This clone has only a few counts. CDR3 residues: CASSFPSGYNEQFF. CDR3 in DNA: TGTGCCAGCAGCTTCCCTAGCGGATACAATGAGCAGTTCTTC. J is TRBJ2-1 and V is TRBV7-2; TRBD2 matches 7 bases. Germline CDR1 and CDR2: SGHTA and FQGNSA. V lost 3 bases, J lost 4 bases, and 3 bases stayed unmatched. The CDR3 is made up of 14 amino acids.

This chain links TRBV5-8 with TRBJ2-7; D perhaps matches TRBD2 (6 bases). CDR1 and CDR2 from the germline V gene are SGHTS and YDEGEE. The V end was cut by 4 bases, the J end by 7 bases, with 12 bases between. CDR3 size: 12 residues. CDR3 sequence (DNA): TGTGCCAGCAGCGTGGGGACTGCAGAGCAGTACTTC. This gives the protein CASSVGTAEQYF.

V usage is TRBV6-5 and J usage is TRBJ2-5; TRBD2 is a possible D gene (6 bases). CDR3 length: 14 amino acids. Trimming shortened V by 6 bases and J by 3 bases, and 14 bases separated the two germline ends. CDR1 MNHEY and CDR2 SVGAGI come from the germline V gene. The CDR3 loop is CASSHSGGKETQYF. CDR3 in DNA: TGTGCCAGCAGCCACTCAGGCGGGAAAGAGACCCAGTACTTC.

V gene TRBV15 combines with J gene TRBJ2-5; D uncertain. Germline CDR1 and CDR2: LNHNV and YYDKDF (reference sequence). Trimming shortened V by 0 bases and J by 1 base, and 3 bases separated the two germline ends. The length of the CDR3 is 13 residues. CDR3: CATSRDSQETQYF. CDR3 bases: TGTGCCACCAGCAGAGATAGCCAAGAGACCCAGTACTTC.

The CDR3 DNA is TGTGCCAGCAGTCCGGACTACCCTCAAGAGACCCAGTACTTC. This sequence encodes CASSPDYPQETQYF. The chain combines TRBV7-9 with TRBJ2-5; perhaps TRBD2 as D (6 bases). This CDR3 has 14 amino acids. Trimming cost V 6 bases and J 2 bases, with 13 bases left between them. From germline, CDR1 is SEHNR and CDR2 FQNEAQ (reference sequence).

The V call is TRBV7-2, the J call TRBJ2-5; 8 nucleotides line up with TRBD1. Losses at the gene ends were 5 bases for V and 2 bases for J; bases not matched to a gene: 7. The CDR3 consists of 15 residues. In germline, CDR1 is SGHTA, CDR2 FQGNSA. DNA of the CDR3: TGTGCCAGCAGCGTTGCGACAGGGGCACAAGAGACCCAGTACTTC. Its protein is CASSVATGAQETQYF.

V gene TRBV29-1 combines with J gene TRBJ1-1; the D gene is possibly TRBD1 (6 bases). The CDR3 length is 14 residues. Germline loops: CDR1 SQVTM, CDR2 ANQGSEA. The ends were cut back, 7 bases at V and 4 bases at J, with 19 bases in the middle. The CDR3 loop reads CSAGRGGRTTEAFF. CDR3 sequence (DNA): TGCAGCGCCGGGCGGGGGGGGCGTACCACTGAAGCTTTCTTT.

This chain links TRBV7-8 with TRBJ2-3; 10 bases are a match to TRBD2. Germline values: CDR1 SGHVS, CDR2 FQNEAQ. The ends lost 5 bases at V and 3 bases at J; junction bases unmatched: 8. CDR3 length: 16 amino acids. The DNA of the CDR3 is TGTGCCAGCAGCCCCCAGCGGGGGGGCCTAACAGATACGCAGTATTTT. Its protein is CASSPQRGGLTDTQYF.

The chain combines TRBV14 with TRBJ2-7; TRBD1 matches 7 bases. Trimming at V came to 1 base and at J to 5 bases, leaving 8 bases not matched to a gene. CDR3 length equals 15 residues. Germline-derived CDR1 and CDR2 are SGHDN and FVKESK. The CDR3 is CASSQGTGYFNEQYF. CDR3 bases: TGTGCCAGCAGCCAAGGGACAGGCTATTTTAACGAGCAGTACTTC.

This chain connects TRBV13 to TRBJ2-1; TRBD2 matches at 11 bases. The CDR3 runs to 16 residues. Looked up from germline, CDR1 is PRHDT and CDR2 is FYEKMQ (reference sequence). V trimming: 5 bases; J trimming: 0 bases; junction bases outside the gene matches: 3. CDR3 DNA sequence: TGTGCCAGCAGCCACCTAGCGGGGGGCTCCTACAATGAGCAGTTCTTC. Protein sequence: CASSHLAGGSYNEQFF.

The chain is built from TRBV7-2 and TRBJ2-2; D might be TRBD1 (6 bases). Looked up from germline, CDR1 is SGHTA and CDR2 is FQGNSA. This CDR3 comprises 15 residues. V dropped 4 bases and J dropped 7 bases, with 16 bases sitting between them. In DNA form, the CDR3 reads TGTGCCAGCAGCTCGTACTCCACCAGGGGCGGGGAGCTGTTTTTT. Protein product: CASSSYSTRGGELFF.

In DNA, the CDR3 is TGTGCCAGCAGCTTTAGCCCTAGCGGGCCCTACGAGCAGTACTTC. This translates into CASSFSPSGPYEQYF. The chain links TRBV7-2 to TRBJ2-7; 8 nucleotides agree with TRBD2. Germline V gene lookup returns CDR1 SGHTA and CDR2 FQGNSA. The CDR3 covers 15 residues. The J segment lost 2 bases and the V segment lost 3 bases, leaving 6 bases of the junction unmatched.

Only a few counts were recorded for this clone. CDR3 sequence reads: CASSLASVYEQYF. CDR3 DNA: TGTGCCAGCAGCTTGGCGTCAGTCTACGAGCAGTACTTC. The chain links TRBV5-6 to TRBJ2-7; D is unclear. Trimming shortened V by 0 bases and J by 3 bases, and 7 bases separated the two germline ends. This CDR3 has 13 amino acids. Germline assignment: CDR1 SGHDT and CDR2 YYEEEE.

The chain has TRBV28 and TRBJ1-6; TRBD1 agrees at 7 bases. CDR1 and CDR2 from the germline V gene are MDHEN and SYDVKM. The CDR3 spans 16 residues. Trimming took 5 bases from V and 10 from J; bases not matched to a gene: 14. The CDR3 DNA reads as TGTGCCAGCAGTCCTACCACAGGGGAAGTTGGATCACCCCTCCACTTT. Its translation is CASSPTTGEVGSPLHF.

CDR3 DNA: TGTGCCAGCAGCTTTGGTCTAGCGGGGGGACCTCGGGGCGATGAGCAGTTCTTC. Protein: CASSFGLAGGPRGDEQFF. The chain employs TRBV11-2 and TRBJ2-1; TRBD2 matches 11 bases. In germline, CDR1 is SGHAT, CDR2 FQNNGV. After removal of 3 bases from V and 8 bases from J, the junction contained 15 bases not matched to a gene. The CDR3 is 18 amino acids.

This clone appeared a few times. The chain uses TRBV27 and TRBJ2-1, with 9 bases aligning to TRBD2. This CDR3 comprises 14 residues. CDR1 is MNHEY and CDR2 is SMNVEV in the germline V gene (reference sequence). J was trimmed by 14 bases and V by 4 bases; bases with no gene match: 12. Here the CDR3 DNA reads TGTGCCAGCAGTTCGCGAGCGGGAGGCCTAAATAAGTTCTTC. Amino acids: CASSSRAGGLNKFF.

J is TRBJ2-3 and V is TRBV7-9; a possible D gene is TRBD2 (5 bases). The CDR3 runs to 11 residues. Trimming pared 7 bases from V and 10 bases from J, leaving 12 bases between. Germline values: CDR1 SEHNR, CDR2 FQNEAQ (reference sequence). CDR3 loop: CASTSRGPQYF. As DNA, the CDR3 is TGTGCCAGCACCTCCAGAGGGCCGCAGTATTTT.

The chain recombines TRBV7-9 with TRBJ2-3; D might be TRBD2 (6 bases). V was pared by 3 bases and J by 6 bases, with 10 bases between. CDR3 size: 13 residues. Germline values: CDR1 SEHNR, CDR2 FQNEAQ (reference sequence). The CDR3 DNA is TGTGCCAGCAGCTTTAGGGAGGCGGATACGCAGTATTTT. Translated, it gives CASSFREADTQYF.